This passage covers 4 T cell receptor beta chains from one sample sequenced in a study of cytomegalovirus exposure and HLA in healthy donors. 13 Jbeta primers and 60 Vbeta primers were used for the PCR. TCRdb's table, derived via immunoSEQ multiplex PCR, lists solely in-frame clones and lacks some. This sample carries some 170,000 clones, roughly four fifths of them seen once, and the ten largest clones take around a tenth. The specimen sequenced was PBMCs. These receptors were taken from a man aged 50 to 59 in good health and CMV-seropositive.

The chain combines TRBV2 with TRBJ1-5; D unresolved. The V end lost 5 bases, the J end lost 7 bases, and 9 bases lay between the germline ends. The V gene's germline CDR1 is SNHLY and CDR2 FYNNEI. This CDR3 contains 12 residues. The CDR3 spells CASSLLSQPQHF. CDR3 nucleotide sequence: TGTGCCAGCAGTCTCCTATCACAGCCCCAGCATTTT.

The CDR3 protein is CSVDGTSGRQETQYF. The CDR3 coding sequence is TGCAGCGTTGATGGGACTAGCGGGAGGCAAGAGACCCAGTACTTC. The gene calls are TRBV29-1 and TRBJ2-5, with 15 bases that match TRBD2. Germline loops: CDR1 SQVTM, CDR2 ANQGSEA. This CDR3 contains 15 residues. Trimming at V came to 3 bases and at J to 2 bases, leaving 1 base not matched to a gene. Variable domain in full (rest from reference TRBV29-1 and TRBJ2-5): SAVISQKPSRDICQRGTSLTIQCQVDSQVTMMFWYRQQPGQSLTLIATANQGSEATYESGFVIDKFPISRPNLTFSTLTVSNMSPEDSSIYLCSVDGTSGRQETQYFGPGTRLLVL.

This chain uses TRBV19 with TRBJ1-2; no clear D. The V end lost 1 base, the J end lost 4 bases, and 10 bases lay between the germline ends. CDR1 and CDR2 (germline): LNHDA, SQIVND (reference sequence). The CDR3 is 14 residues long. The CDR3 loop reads CASSIGTPSYGYTF. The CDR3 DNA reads TGTGCCAGTAGTATAGGAACACCATCCTATGGCTACACCTTC.

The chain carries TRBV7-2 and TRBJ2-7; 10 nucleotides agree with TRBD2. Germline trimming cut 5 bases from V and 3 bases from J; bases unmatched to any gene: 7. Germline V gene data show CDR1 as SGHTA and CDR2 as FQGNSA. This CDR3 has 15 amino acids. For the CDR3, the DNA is TGTGCCAGCAGCCTTACTAGCGGGGATCTCTACGAGCAGTACTTC. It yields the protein CASSLTSGDLYEQYF. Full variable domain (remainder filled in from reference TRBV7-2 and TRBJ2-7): GAGVSQSPSNKVTEKGKDVELRCDPISGHTALYWYRQSLGQGLEFLIYFQGNSAPDKSGLPSDRFSAERTGGSVSTLTIQRTQQEDSAVYLCASSLTSGDLYEQYFGPGTRLTVT.